This note documents a single T cell receptor beta chain sequence. This sample stems from a study of shared clonotypes between healthy human individuals. The table came from immunoSEQ multiplex PCR; TCRdb's copy has only in-frame clones and leaves some out. The sample carries some 1.5 million clones, around 95% recorded once. The origin of this receptor is a man aged 25-40 years in good health. Sequenced input: naive CD4+ T cells sorted from blood. As for subset: CD45RA+ positively selected.

The CDR3 spells CANRRRSDLNEKLFF. In DNA, the CDR3 is TGTGCCAACCGTCGTAGGTCGGACCTAAATGAAAAACTGTTTTTT. The rearrangement joins TRBV5-8 to TRBJ1-4; the D is unclear. Germline values: CDR1 SGHTS, CDR2 YDEGEE. The CDR3 is made up of 15 amino acids. V lost 9 bases and J lost 5, with 20 bases in between.